One and the same sample provided the 28 T cell receptor beta chains below, sequenced in a study of HIV-infected patients and healthy controls. TCRdb ran MiXCR on the 5' RACE reads and lists one entry per CDR3 protein. The table lists tens of thousands of distinct CDR3 sequences, 15% to 20% of them singletons, with over 1.1% in the top ten. Sample: CD4+ T cells from blood. The receptors stem from a human donor in good health.

This clonotype was seen a few times. The chain carries TRBV5-1 and TRBJ1-1, with D hard to call. The CDR3 runs to 16 residues. The germline V gene has CDR1 SGHRS and CDR2 YFSETQ. Deletions cut 4 bases from V and 0 bases from J, with 16 bases between. The CDR3 sequence: CASSPRSEALNTEAFF. In DNA form, the CDR3 reads TGCGCCAGCAGCCCCCGGAGCGAGGCGTTGAACACTGAAGCTTTCTTT.

The table lists this clonotype with many counts. The chain combines TRBV4-1 with TRBJ2-2, with D unresolved. Germline V gene lookup returns CDR1 MGHRA and CDR2 YSYEKL. The length of the CDR3 is 17 residues. The ends were cut back, 2 bases at V and 1 base at J, with 14 bases in the middle. The CDR3 coding sequence is TGCGCCAGCAGCCAACGTTGGTCTCGCCTGAACACCGGGGAGCTGTTTTTT. Its translation: CASSQRWSRLNTGELFF.

The rearrangement links TRBV10-3 to TRBJ2-7; D remains ambiguous. Germline CDR1 reads ENHRY; CDR2 reads SYGVKD. Trimming cost V 0 bases and J 4 bases, with 16 bases left between them. The CDR3 consists of 16 residues. The CDR3 loop reads CAISESASVAWYEQYF. For the CDR3, the DNA is TGTGCCATCAGTGAGTCGGCCAGCGTGGCATGGTACGAGCAGTACTTC.

The rearrangement links TRBV3-1 to TRBJ1-1; D not resolved. This CDR3 has 14 amino acids. The V gene lost 2 bases and the J gene lost 0 bases, with 7 bases spanning the gap. Germline lookup yields CDR1 LGHDT and CDR2 YNNKEL (reference sequence). The CDR3 DNA follows: TGTGCCAGCAGCCAAAAATTCATGAACACTGAAGCTTTCTTT. Translated, it gives CASSQKFMNTEAFF.

This clonotype was seen a handful of times. This sequence joins TRBV5-4 and TRBJ1-2; 10 bases fit TRBD1. This CDR3 is built from 17 residues. With 0 bases clipped from V and 2 bases from J, the junction kept 7 bases outside the gene matches. The germline V gene has CDR1 SGHNT and CDR2 YYREEE (reference sequence). The CDR3 nucleotides read TGTGCCAGCAGCTTGGGGGACAGGGGTGGTATGAACTATGGCTACACCTTC. This codes for CASSLGDRGGMNYGYTF.

The DNA of the CDR3 is TGTGCCAGCAGCTTGACAAGGGGTGGAAAGGGGGCGAACGAGCAGTACTTC. This translates into CASSLTRGGKGANEQYF. This chain links TRBV5-4 with TRBJ2-7; 7 nucleotides agree with TRBD1. The CDR3 length is 17 residues. J lost 5 bases, V lost 1 base, and 15 bases had no gene match. CDR1 is SGHNT, CDR2 YYREEE, per germline (reference sequence).

The V gene is TRBV14, the J gene TRBJ1-2; D not certain. CDR3 length: 14 residues. Trimming removed 0 bases at V and 8 bases at J, with 13 bases between. Germline-derived CDR1 and CDR2 are SGHDN and FVKESK. As DNA, the CDR3 is TGTGCCAGCAGCCAAGATTCCGGGAGTGGCGGCTACACCTTC. Its protein is CASSQDSGSGGYTF. The full variable domain, with the rest looked up from reference TRBV14 and TRBJ1-2, is EAGVTQFPSHSVIEKGQTVTLRCDPISGHDNLYWYRRVMGKEIKFLLHFVKESKQDESGMPNNRFLAERTGGTYSTLKVQPAELEDSGVYFCASSQDSGSGGYTFGSGTRLTVV.

Ten or more counts support this clonotype. The V and J genes are TRBV6-1 and TRBJ2-7, with 9 bases lining up with TRBD2. Germline CDR1 and CDR2: MNHNS and SASEGT. The CDR3 is made up of 15 amino acids. V gave up 6 bases and J gave up 4 bases; unmatched junction bases: 10. The CDR3, as DNA: TGTGCCAGCAGCCCCCGGGCTAGCGGGATTTACGAGCAGTACTTC. As protein: CASSPRASGIYEQYF.

This clonotype was seen ten or more times. This sequence joins TRBV5-5 and TRBJ1-6; no definite D call. Germline V gene sequence: CDR1 SGHKS, CDR2 YYEKEE (reference sequence). Trimming pared 1 base from V and 5 bases from J, leaving 10 bases between. CDR3 length: 15 amino acids. In DNA, the CDR3 is TGTGCCAGCAGCTTGATTCCGGGGAATAATTCACCCCTCCACTTT. It translates to CASSLIPGNNSPLHF.

This clonotype was seen repeatedly, ten times or more. V is TRBV20-1 and J is TRBJ1-5; D is perhaps TRBD1 (6 bases). Germline lookup yields CDR1 DFQATT and CDR2 SNEGSKA (reference sequence). The CDR3 runs to 14 residues. The V end was cut by 6 bases, the J end by 6 bases, with 18 bases between. CDR3 coding DNA: TGCAGTGCAGGAAAACAGGGTGCAGCTCAGCCCCAGCATTTT. Its protein is CSAGKQGAAQPQHF.

Ten or more counts support this clonotype. The chain joins TRBV19 to TRBJ1-1; D not certain. This CDR3 has 11 residues. CDR1 is LNHDA and CDR2 is SQIVND in the germline V gene (reference sequence). The ends were cut back, 7 bases at V and 5 bases at J, with 8 bases in the middle. CDR3: CASTEETEAFF. As DNA, the CDR3 is TGTGCCAGTACGGAGGAAACTGAAGCTTTCTTT.

A few counts support this clonotype. The chain links TRBV7-2 to TRBJ1-6; tentative D call: TRBD1 (6 bases). CDR1 SGHTA and CDR2 FQGNSA come from the germline V gene. The CDR3 spans 15 residues. V lost 1 base to trimming and J lost 6 bases, with 10 bases between them. CDR3 region: CASSLDRAGNSPLHF. Here the CDR3 DNA reads TGTGCCAGCAGCTTAGACAGGGCGGGTAATTCACCCCTCCACTTT.

This clonotype has a count of ten or more. The CDR3 is CASRTTIGKDTQYF. As DNA, the CDR3 is TGTGCCAGCAGGACAACGATCGGGAAAGATACGCAGTATTTT. The rearrangement joins TRBV2 to TRBJ2-3, with D perhaps TRBD2 (5 bases). Trimming stripped 6 bases from V and 5 bases from J, with 15 bases between. CDR3 length equals 14 residues. CDR1 is SNHLY, CDR2 FYNNEI, per germline.

There are a few counts of this clonotype. J is TRBJ2-1 and V is TRBV5-1; 9 bases fit TRBD2. CDR1 and CDR2 from the germline V gene are SGHRS and YFSETQ. This CDR3 region has 17 residues. Trimming removed 0 bases from V and 2 bases from J; junction bases left unmatched: 6. The CDR3: CASSLAQASGAYNEQFF. As DNA, the CDR3 is TGCGCCAGCAGCTTGGCCCAGGCTAGCGGGGCCTACAATGAGCAGTTCTTC. The variable domain in full, completed from reference TRBV5-1 and TRBJ2-1, reads KAGVTQTPRYLIKTRGQQVTLSCSPISGHRSVSWYQQTPGQGLQFLFEYFSETQRNKGNFPGRFSGRQFSNSRSEMNVSTLELGDSALYLCASSLAQASGAYNEQFFGPGTRLTVL.

As for this clonotype: The junction departs from germline at one end; a sequencing error may be responsible. The rearrangement uses TRBV7-7 and TRBJ1-4; D not certain. Germline V gene data show CDR1 as SSHAT and CDR2 as FNYEAQ (reference sequence). The CDR3 extends over 13 amino acids. In nucleotides, the CDR3 is TGTGCTAGCAGCCCAGACTGGGGAGAAAAACTGTTTTTT. Translation: CASSPDWGEKLFF.

This clonotype was seen only a few times. This chain uses TRBV29-1 with TRBJ2-7; D might be TRBD1 (5 bases). With 7 bases removed from V and 5 bases from J, the gap between germline ends came to 18 bases. The CDR3 is made up of 13 amino acids. The germline CDR1 and CDR2 sequences are SQVTM and ANQGSEA. Here the CDR3 DNA reads TGCAGCGGGGGCATGGCTCTCCTCGACGAGCAGTACTTC. It yields the protein CSGGMALLDEQYF.

This clonotype was observed at least ten times. CDR3 protein: CASSAGPNQPQHF. The CDR3 nucleotides read TGTGCCAGCAGTGCAGGTCCTAATCAGCCCCAGCATTTT. The rearrangement uses TRBV6-4 and TRBJ1-5; D gene uncertain. The CDR3 runs 13 residues. Trimming left V 4 bases short and J 4 bases short, with 8 bases between. The germline CDR1 and CDR2 sequences are MRHNA and SNTAGT.

The genes are TRBV19 and TRBJ1-2; 9 bases agree with TRBD1. This CDR3 comprises 15 residues. Per germline, CDR1 LNHDA and CDR2 SQIVND (reference sequence). V lost 3 bases and J lost 3; bases outside the gene matches: 5. The CDR3 sequence is CASSMGDREDYGYTF. As DNA, the CDR3 is TGTGCCAGTAGTATGGGGGACAGGGAGGACTATGGCTACACCTTC. The whole variable domain, filled in from reference TRBV19 and TRBJ1-2, reads DGGITQSPKYLFRKEGQNVTLSCEQNLNHDAMYWYRQDPGQGLRLIYYSQIVNDFQKGDIAEGYSVSREKKESFPLTVTSAQKNPTAFYLCASSMGDREDYGYTFGSGTRLTVV.

The chain carries TRBV14 and TRBJ2-5, with TRBD1 as a possible D gene (5 bases). Trimming cost V 0 bases and J 3 bases, with 8 bases left between them. The CDR3 spans 14 residues. Germline assignment: CDR1 SGHDN and CDR2 FVKESK. The CDR3 nucleotides read TGTGCCAGCAGCCAAGACACAGGAAAAGAGACCCAGTACTTC. This sequence encodes CASSQDTGKETQYF.

This clonotype occurred a few times. The chain links TRBV4-1 to TRBJ2-7, with D tentatively TRBD1 or TRBD2 (6 bases each). The CDR3 runs 12 residues. CDR1 is MGHRA, CDR2 YSYEKL, per germline. Trimming pared 3 bases from V and 5 bases from J, leaving 8 bases between. As DNA, the CDR3 is TGCGCCAGCAGCCAGAGGGGGGACGAGCAGTACTTC. Translation gives CASSQRGDEQYF.

This clonotype was detected many times. This chain links TRBV7-2 with TRBJ2-1; 9 nucleotides align to TRBD2. The junction had 3 bases not matched to a gene; V was cut back by 2 bases and J by 4 bases. CDR1 is SGHTA and CDR2 is FQGNSA in the germline V gene. The CDR3 runs to 15 residues. CDR3 sequence (DNA): TGTGCCAGCAGCTTATTCGCGGGGGGGTACAATGAGCAGTTCTTC. Protein sequence: CASSLFAGGYNEQFF. The full variable domain, its missing parts supplied by reference TRBV7-2 and TRBJ2-1, is GAGVSQSPSNKVTEKGKDVELRCDPISGHTALYWYRQSLGQGLEFLIYFQGNSAPDKSGLPSDRFSAERTGGSVSTLTIQRTQQEDSAVYLCASSLFAGGYNEQFFGPGTRLTVL.

In this sample, this clonotype turned up a few times. The CDR3 sequence is CASRQTSGGTYEQYF. CDR3 nucleotide sequence: TGTGCCAGCAGACAAACTAGCGGGGGCACCTACGAGCAGTACTTC. V and J are TRBV7-2 and TRBJ2-7; 11 nucleotides line up with TRBD2. The CDR3 length is 15 residues. The J segment lost 2 bases and the V segment lost 6 bases, leaving 6 bases of the junction unmatched. Looked up from germline, CDR1 is SGHTA and CDR2 is FQGNSA. Full variable domain (rest looked up from reference TRBV7-2 and TRBJ2-7): GAGVSQSPSNKVTEKGKDVELRCDPISGHTALYWYRQSLGQGLEFLIYFQGNSAPDKSGLPSDRFSAERTGGSVSTLTIQRTQQEDSAVYLCASRQTSGGTYEQYFGPGTRLTVT.

Only a few counts were recorded for this clonotype. The chain has TRBV28 and TRBJ1-1, with D perhaps TRBD1 (6 bases). Between the trimmed V and J ends, which lost 4 bases and 5 bases, there was a span of 14 bases. CDR3 length: 14 residues. Germline lookup yields CDR1 MDHEN and CDR2 SYDVKM. Here the CDR3 reads CASSSNTGWTEAFF. Written as DNA, the CDR3 is TGTGCCAGCAGTTCGAACACAGGGTGGACTGAAGCTTTCTTT.

This chain joins TRBV3-1 and TRBJ2-2, with D unresolved. CDR1 and CDR2 (germline): LGHDT, YNNKEL (reference sequence). The CDR3 loop spans 13 amino acids. Trimming took off 4 bases at V and 3 bases at J, with 6 bases between the two ends. The CDR3 here is CASSLGYTGELFF. As DNA, the CDR3 is TGTGCCAGCAGCCTCGGCTACACCGGGGAGCTGTTTTTT. The variable domain in full, completed from reference TRBV3-1 and TRBJ2-2, reads DTAVSQTPKYLVTQMGNDKSIKCEQNLGHDTMYWYKQDSKKFLKIMFSYNNKELIINETVPNRFSPKSPDKAHLNLHINSLELGDSAVYFCASSLGYTGELFFGEGSRLTVL.

V and J are TRBV7-9 and TRBJ2-7, with 7 bases identical to TRBD1. Looked up from germline, CDR1 is SEHNR and CDR2 is FQNEAQ (reference sequence). This CDR3 contains 12 residues. The V and J ends lost 1 base and 9 bases, in that order; junction bases with no gene match: 3. The CDR3 DNA is TGTGCCAGCAGCTTAGAACAGGGGCGGCAGTACTTC. It is translated as CASSLEQGRQYF.

This chain connects TRBV29-1 to TRBJ1-1; TRBD1 matches at 7 bases. The CDR3 length is 13 residues. V shed 3 bases, J shed 1 base, and the junction held 2 bases outside the gene matches. The germline V gene has CDR1 SQVTM and CDR2 ANQGSEA. CDR3 sequence: CSVDDRANTEAFF. The CDR3 DNA reads TGCAGCGTTGACGACAGGGCGAACACTGAAGCTTTCTTT. Complete variable domain (other parts from reference TRBV29-1 and TRBJ1-1): SAVISQKPSRDICQRGTSLTIQCQVDSQVTMMFWYRQQPGQSLTLIATANQGSEATYESGFVIDKFPISRPNLTFSTLTVSNMSPEDSSIYLCSVDDRANTEAFFGQGTRLTVV.

This clonotype came up many times. The genes are TRBV19 and TRBJ1-2; D not certain. The germline V gene has CDR1 LNHDA and CDR2 SQIVND (reference sequence). V gave up 5 bases and J gave up 12 bases, with 13 bases separating them. There are 11 residues in the CDR3. As DNA, the CDR3 is TGTGCCAGTAGTCAAACCGGACTCCACACCTTC. Encoded protein: CASSQTGLHTF.

This clonotype was picked up a small number of times. This chain joins TRBV7-9 and TRBJ1-2, with D possibly being TRBD1 (5 bases). Between the trimmed V and J ends, which lost 1 base and 8 bases, there was a span of 17 bases. The CDR3 is 15 amino acids. The germline V gene encodes CDR1 SEHNR and CDR2 FQNEAQ (reference sequence). In DNA form, the CDR3 reads TGTGCCAGCAGCTTAGGGGACGGAGGGCCCGTGGGCTACACCTTC. Translated: CASSLGDGGPVGYTF. Full variable domain (outside the CDR3, taken from reference TRBV7-9 and TRBJ1-2): DTGVSQNPRHKITKRGQNVTFRCDPISEHNRLYWYRQTLGQGPEFLTYFQNEAQLEKSRLLSDRFSAERPKGSFSTLEIQRTEQGDSAMYLCASSLGDGGPVGYTFGSGTRLTVV.